What follows is one TCR beta chain and its context. This sample is part of a study of blood T cell repertoires in COVID-19. For the study at large: Samples came from the United States, Italy and Spain, spanning acute and convalescent COVID-19. The cDNA or gDNA used as material had been derived from T cells, B-cell-depleted T cells, or PBMCs.

Libraries were prepared by immunoSEQ multiplex PCR; TCRdb keeps only in-frame clonotypes and omits some of them. The sample shows some 300,000 clones, 85% to 90% of them seen only once. Participants, about 18 to 90 years old, spanned under 25 US areas. Cohort placement rested on clinical history that participants reported themselves. The receptor was isolated from a woman aged 25 to 39 who had recovered from COVID-19. Sequencing was carried out using PBMCs or T cells enriched from blood (not recorded which).

CDR3 coding DNA: TGTGCCAGCAGTGAAGCTGCTGGGGCAGCTGGAAACACCATATATTTT. This sequence encodes CASSEAAGAAGNTIYF. V and J are TRBV2 and TRBJ1-3; D perhaps matches TRBD1 (5 bases). The V and J ends lost 0 bases and 2 bases respectively, with 11 bases between them. Germline lookup yields CDR1 SNHLY and CDR2 FYNNEI. This CDR3 spans 16 amino acids.